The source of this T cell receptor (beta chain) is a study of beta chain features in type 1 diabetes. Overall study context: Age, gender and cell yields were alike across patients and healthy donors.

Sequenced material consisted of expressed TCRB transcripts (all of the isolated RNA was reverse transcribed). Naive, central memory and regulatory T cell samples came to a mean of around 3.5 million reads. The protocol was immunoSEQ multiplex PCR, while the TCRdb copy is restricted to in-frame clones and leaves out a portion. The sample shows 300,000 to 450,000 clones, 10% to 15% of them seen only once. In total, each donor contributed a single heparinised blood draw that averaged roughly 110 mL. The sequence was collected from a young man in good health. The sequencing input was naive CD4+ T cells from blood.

CDR3 coding DNA: TGTGCCAGCAGCGTAGCAACGCGGCCGGATTCACCCCTCCACTTT. Its protein is CASSVATRPDSPLHF. The gene calls are TRBV9 and TRBJ1-6; D not resolved. This CDR3 has 15 residues. The V end was cut by 0 bases, the J end by 8 bases, with 12 bases between. Germline CDR1 and CDR2: SGDLS and YYNGEE.